The text below deals with one TCR beta chain. Its specificity is not known. Trimming left V 6 bases short and J 0 bases short, with 4 bases between. This CDR3 has 12 residues. Germline lookup yields CDR1 WNHNN and CDR2 SYGVQD (reference sequence). Treatment denoted: some 20 received Ad26.COV2.S at low or high dose, single or two shots; about five received placebo; per-sample allocation not given. The samples were gathered on day 63 after the first injection of vaccine or placebo. Aged 18-55 years, donor was enrolled in Boston in 2020. Clones were sequenced by immunoSEQ multiplex PCR, and TCRdb holds only the in-frame ones, with some missing. Of about 680,000 clones in the sample, 89% were seen once. The sample is drawn from a study of Ad26.COV2.S vaccination and SARS-CoV-2 variants. Study as a whole: Doses of Ad26.COV2.S were injected into muscle once or twice, 56 days apart. Study-level findings and limits: Vaccine recipients posted higher spike-specific TCR breadth than their placebo counterparts. Substantial breadth in spike-specific CD8+ and CD4+ T cell responses was reportedly seen after vaccination.

The TCR sequence derives from a person aged 18-60 years who received the Ad26.COV2.S COVID-19 vaccine or a placebo. Sequenced material: peripheral blood, taken in a trial of Ad26.COV2.S vaccine versus placebo. The chain links TRBV10-1 to TRBJ2-3; D is ambiguous. The CDR3 sequence is CASSFSTDTQYF. The CDR3 nucleotides are TGCGCCAGCAGCTTCAGCACAGATACGCAGTATTTT.